This section outlines one T cell receptor (beta chain) sequence together with its context. Its antigen is unidentified. A read error may be the cause here, since a much bigger clone is one base away. Time point noted: patch test 3, about 24 weeks after DPC sensitization. As for treatment: therapeutic diphenylcyclopropenone sensitization with weekly scalp DPC. The data originate from a study of human T cells and chemical hapten exposure. V dropped 4 bases and J dropped 1; count of bases not matched to a gene: 8. This CDR3 is 16 amino acids long. Germline lookup yields CDR1 SGHRS and CDR2 YFSETQ. TCRdb used MiXCR to reprocess the RACE reads, holding one entry per CDR3 protein. The sample gives over 75,000 distinct CDR3 sequences, roughly a tenth of which show up once; 1% to 1.2% is in the top ten. Findings and caveats of the study: There was a positive correlation between PT1 expanded TCR counts and patch test score.

The receptor was derived from a woman in her 30s with alopecia areata. Some clones in this sample may be carry-over from other donors' samples. Sequencing used whole blood, obtained in connection with sensitization to the hapten diphenylcyclopropenone (DPC). The chain links TRBV5-1 to TRBJ1-3; 7 bases are a match to TRBD1. CDR3 sequence: CASSKTGVSSGNTIYF. The CDR3 bases are TGCGCCAGCAGCAAAACAGGGGTCTCTTCTGGAAACACCATATATTTT.